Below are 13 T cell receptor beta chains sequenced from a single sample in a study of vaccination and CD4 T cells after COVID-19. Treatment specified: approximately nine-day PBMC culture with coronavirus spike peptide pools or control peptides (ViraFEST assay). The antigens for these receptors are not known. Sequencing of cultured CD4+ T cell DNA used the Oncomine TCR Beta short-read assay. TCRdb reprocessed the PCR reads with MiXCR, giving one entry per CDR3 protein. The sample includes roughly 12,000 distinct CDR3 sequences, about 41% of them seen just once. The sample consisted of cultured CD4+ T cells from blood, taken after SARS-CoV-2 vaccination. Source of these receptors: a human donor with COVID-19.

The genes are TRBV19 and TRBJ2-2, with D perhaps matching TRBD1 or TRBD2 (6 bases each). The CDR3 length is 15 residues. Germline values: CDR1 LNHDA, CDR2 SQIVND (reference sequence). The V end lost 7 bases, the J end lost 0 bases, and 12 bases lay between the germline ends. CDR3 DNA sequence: TGTGCCAGTATCACGGGGGCCTCGAACACCGGGGAGCTGTTTTTT. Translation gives CASITGASNTGELFF.

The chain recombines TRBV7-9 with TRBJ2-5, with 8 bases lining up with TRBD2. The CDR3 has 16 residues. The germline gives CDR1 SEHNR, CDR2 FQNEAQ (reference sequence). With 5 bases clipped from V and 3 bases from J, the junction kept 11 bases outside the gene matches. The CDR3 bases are TGTGCCAGCAGCCCCGGGGCGGGGGGCCGGGAAGAGACCCAGTACTTC. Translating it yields CASSPGAGGREETQYF.

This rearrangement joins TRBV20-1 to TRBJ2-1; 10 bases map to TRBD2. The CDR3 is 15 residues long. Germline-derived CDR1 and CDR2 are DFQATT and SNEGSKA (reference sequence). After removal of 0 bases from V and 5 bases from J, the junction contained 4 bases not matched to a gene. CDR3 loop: CSARDSSGGNNEQFF. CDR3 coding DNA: TGCAGTGCTAGAGATTCTAGCGGGGGAAACAATGAGCAGTTCTTC.

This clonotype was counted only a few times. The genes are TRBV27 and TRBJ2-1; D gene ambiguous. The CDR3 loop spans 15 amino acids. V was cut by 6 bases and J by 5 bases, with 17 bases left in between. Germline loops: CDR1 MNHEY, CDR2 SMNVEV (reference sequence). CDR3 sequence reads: CASSPRRDLNNEQFF. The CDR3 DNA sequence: TGTGCCAGCAGCCCCAGAAGGGATTTGAACAATGAGCAGTTCTTC.

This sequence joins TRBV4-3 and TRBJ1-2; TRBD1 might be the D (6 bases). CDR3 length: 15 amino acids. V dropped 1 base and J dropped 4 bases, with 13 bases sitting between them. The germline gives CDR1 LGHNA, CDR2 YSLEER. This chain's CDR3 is CASSQGPGQGYGYTF. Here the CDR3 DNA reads TGCGCCAGCAGCCAAGGTCCGGGACAAGGCTATGGCTACACCTTC.

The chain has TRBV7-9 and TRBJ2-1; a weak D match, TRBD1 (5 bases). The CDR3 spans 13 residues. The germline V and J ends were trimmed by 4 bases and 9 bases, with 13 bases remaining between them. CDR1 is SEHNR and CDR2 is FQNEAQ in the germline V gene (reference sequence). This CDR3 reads CASSWQGALEQFF. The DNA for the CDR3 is TGTGCCAGCAGCTGGCAGGGCGCGCTTGAGCAGTTCTTC.

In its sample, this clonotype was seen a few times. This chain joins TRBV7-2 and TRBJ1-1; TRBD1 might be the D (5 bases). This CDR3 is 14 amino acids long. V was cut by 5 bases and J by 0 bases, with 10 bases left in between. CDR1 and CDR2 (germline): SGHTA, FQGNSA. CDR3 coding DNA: TGTGCCAGCAGCGCGGGACTCGTGAACACTGAAGCTTTCTTT. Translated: CASSAGLVNTEAFF.

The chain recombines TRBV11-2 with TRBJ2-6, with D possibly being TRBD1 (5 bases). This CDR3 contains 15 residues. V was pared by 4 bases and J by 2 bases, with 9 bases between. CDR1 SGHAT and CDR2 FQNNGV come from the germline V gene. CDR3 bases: TGTGCCAGCAGCTACGGCAGGGCTGGGGCCAACGTCCTGACTTTC. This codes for CASSYGRAGANVLTF. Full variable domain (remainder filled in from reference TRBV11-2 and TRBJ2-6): EAGVAQSPRYKIIEKRQSVAFWCNPISGHATLYWYQQILGQGPKLLIQFQNNGVVDDSQLPKDRFSAERLKGVDSTLKIQPAKLEDSAVYLCASSYGRAGANVLTFGAGSRLTVL.

DNA of the CDR3: TGTGCCAGCAGCCTGCGGAGGGCGGGAGAGCAGTACTTC. Protein product: CASSLRRAGEQYF. The chain carries TRBV7-2 and TRBJ2-7; TRBD2 might be the D (6 bases). Trimming pared 5 bases from V and 7 bases from J, leaving 15 bases between. The CDR3 extends over 13 amino acids. CDR1 is SGHTA and CDR2 is FQGNSA in the germline V gene. The whole variable domain, remainder taken from reference TRBV7-2 and TRBJ2-7, is GAGVSQSPSNKVTEKGKDVELRCDPISGHTALYWYRQSLGQGLEFLIYFQGNSAPDKSGLPSDRFSAERTGGSVSTLTIQRTQQEDSAVYLCASSLRRAGEQYFGPGTRLTVT.

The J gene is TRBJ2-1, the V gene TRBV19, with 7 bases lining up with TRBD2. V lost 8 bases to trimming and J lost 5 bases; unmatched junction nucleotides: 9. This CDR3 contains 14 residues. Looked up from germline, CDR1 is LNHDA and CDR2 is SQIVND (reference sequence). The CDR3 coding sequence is TGTGCCAGTCCCGGGGGGTTACAGGACAATGAGCAGTTCTTC. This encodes CASPGGLQDNEQFF.

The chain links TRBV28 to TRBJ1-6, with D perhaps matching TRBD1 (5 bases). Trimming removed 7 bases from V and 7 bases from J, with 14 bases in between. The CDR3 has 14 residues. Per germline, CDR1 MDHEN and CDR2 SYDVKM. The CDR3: CASILTPGNSPLHF. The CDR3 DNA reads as TGTGCCAGCATCCTCACGCCAGGGAATTCACCCCTCCACTTT.

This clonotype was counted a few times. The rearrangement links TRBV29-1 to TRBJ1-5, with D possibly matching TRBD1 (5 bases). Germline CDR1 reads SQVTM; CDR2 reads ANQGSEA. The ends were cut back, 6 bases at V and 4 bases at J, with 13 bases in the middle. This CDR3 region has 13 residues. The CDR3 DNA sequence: TGCAGCGTGCAGGGAGGATTTAATCAGCCCCAGCATTTT. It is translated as CSVQGGFNQPQHF.

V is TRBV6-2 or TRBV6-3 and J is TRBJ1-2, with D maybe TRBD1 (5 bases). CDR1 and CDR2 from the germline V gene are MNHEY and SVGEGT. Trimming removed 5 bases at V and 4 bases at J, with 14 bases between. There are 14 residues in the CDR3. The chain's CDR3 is CASSPLAGTYGYTF. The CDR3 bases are TGTGCCAGCAGTCCCCTCGCGGGGACCTATGGCTACACCTTC.